This T cell receptor (beta chain) was observed in a study of CD8+CD57+ T cells in acquired aplastic anemia. Study results and limitations: Shared by patients and controls, some 29 CD8+ CDR3s were abundant in patients. With respect to CD8+ Simpson's diversity, patients and controls did not differ significantly.

For this clonotype: The antigen remains unidentified.

According to the study, genomic DNA was the template for TCR beta VDJ and CDR3 profiling. Via MiXCR, TCRdb re-called the reads, giving one row per CDR3 protein. Here the sample spans 250,000 to 300,000 distinct CDR3 sequences, approximately 56% being singletons. The sample was sorted CD4+, CD8+, or CD8+CD57+ T cells (not recorded which) from PBMCs. This sequence originates from a human donor with severe aplastic anemia or a healthy control (not recorded which).

The DNA of the CDR3 is TGTGCCAGCAGCCACGACAGCCCCTATGGCTACACCTTC. Protein sequence: CASSHDSPYGYTF. The chain carries TRBV11-3 and TRBJ1-2, with a weak D call TRBD1 (5 bases). Germline V gene data show CDR1 as SGHNT and CDR2 as YENEEA. V lost 5 bases to trimming and J lost 4 bases, with 11 bases between them. The CDR3 has 13 residues.